This TCR beta chain was profiled in a study of T cell responses to AZD1222 COVID-19 vaccine. Notes on the study in general: Spike-specific TCR repertoires showed rising breadth and depth after two AZD1222 doses. Only a handful of AZD1222 recipients, more than five in all, had baseline seropositivity. It should be noted that donors were predominantly white British and more often female, and clonal diversity was possibly underestimated.

Profiled with immunoSEQ multiplex PCR; TCRdb holds only in-frame clones, not every one. In the table there are about 34,000 clones, around 78% of which are singletons. Notes on this clone: The target antigen is unknown.

CDR3 size: 16 residues. Trimming left V 2 bases short and J 4 bases short, with 19 bases between. The germline gives CDR1 SGDLS, CDR2 YYNGEE. The rearrangement uses TRBV9 and TRBJ2-7, with a tentative D call TRBD2 (6 bases). The sequencing here drew on peripheral blood, taken 28 days after the second AZD1222 dose. This receptor was identified in an adult who received the AZD1222 COVID-19 vaccine. The chain's CDR3 is CASSVDSPGVMYEQYF. In nucleotides, the CDR3 is TGTGCCAGCAGCGTCGACAGCCCGGGGGTAATGTACGAGCAGTACTTC.